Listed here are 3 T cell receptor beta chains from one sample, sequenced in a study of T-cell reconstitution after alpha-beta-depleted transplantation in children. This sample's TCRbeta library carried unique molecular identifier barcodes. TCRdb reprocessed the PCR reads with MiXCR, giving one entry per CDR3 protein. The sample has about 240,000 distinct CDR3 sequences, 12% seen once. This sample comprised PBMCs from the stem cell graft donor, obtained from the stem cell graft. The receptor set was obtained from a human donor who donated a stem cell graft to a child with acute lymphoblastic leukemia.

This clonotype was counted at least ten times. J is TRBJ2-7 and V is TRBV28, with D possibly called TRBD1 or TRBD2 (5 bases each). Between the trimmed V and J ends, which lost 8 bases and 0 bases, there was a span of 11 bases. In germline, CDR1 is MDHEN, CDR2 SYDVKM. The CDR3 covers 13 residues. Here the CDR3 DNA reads TGTGCCAGCCTCGAGGGGAGCTCCTACGAGCAGTACTTC. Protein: CASLEGSSYEQYF.

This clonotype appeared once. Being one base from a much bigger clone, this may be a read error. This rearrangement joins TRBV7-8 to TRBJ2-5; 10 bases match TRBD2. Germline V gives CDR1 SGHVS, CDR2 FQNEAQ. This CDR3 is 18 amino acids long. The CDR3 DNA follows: TGTGCCAGCACCTTAAACCTAGCGGGGGAATTGGTAGAAGAGACCCAGTACTTC. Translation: CASTLNLAGELVEETQYF.

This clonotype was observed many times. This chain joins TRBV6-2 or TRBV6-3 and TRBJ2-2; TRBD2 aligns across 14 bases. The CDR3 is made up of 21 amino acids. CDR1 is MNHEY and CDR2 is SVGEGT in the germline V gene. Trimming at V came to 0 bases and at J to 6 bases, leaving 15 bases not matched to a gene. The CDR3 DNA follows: TGTGCCAGCAGTTACTCCACAACCTTTCCGGGACTAGCGGGAGAACCCGGGGAGCTGTTTTTT. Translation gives CASSYSTTFPGLAGEPGELFF.